Each of the 23 T cell receptor beta chains below was sequenced from the same sample in a study of cytomegalovirus exposure and HLA in healthy donors. 13 Jbeta primers and 60 Vbeta primers were used for the PCR. TCRdb's table, derived via immunoSEQ multiplex PCR, lists solely in-frame clones and lacks some. The table gives around 50,000 clones; the top ten clones make up 11% of it. The material sequenced was PBMCs. The receptors shown here come from a woman in her forties or fifties in good health and CMV-seropositive.

The rearrangement uses TRBV11-2 and TRBJ2-1, with 9 bases lining up with TRBD2. The trim removed 1 base at V and 12 bases at J, leaving 7 bases unmatched. From germline, CDR1 is SGHAT and CDR2 FQNNGV. The CDR3 is made up of 14 amino acids. CDR3 in amino acids: CASSLARTSEWQFF. The CDR3 nucleotides read TGTGCCAGCAGCTTAGCCCGGACTAGCGAATGGCAGTTCTTC.

The CDR3 nucleotides read TGTGCCAGCAGCCTCAGGGGGCTCGGGCATGAGCAGTTCTTC. It is translated as CASSLRGLGHEQFF. The chain is built from TRBV28 and TRBJ2-1; 8 positions agree with TRBD1. Germline V CDR1 and CDR2: MDHEN, SYDVKM. Trimming took 6 bases from V and 8 from J; bases not matched to a gene: 9. The CDR3 consists of 14 residues.

This chain links TRBV4-3 with TRBJ1-1; D is unclear. V was cut by 0 bases and J by 7 bases, with 9 bases left in between. This CDR3 has 13 amino acids. Looked up from germline, CDR1 is LGHNA and CDR2 is YSLEER. The CDR3 DNA reads as TGCGCCAGCAGCCAAGAACCGGAGTATGAAGCTTTCTTT. This translates into CASSQEPEYEAFF.

V usage is TRBV6-5 and J usage is TRBJ2-1; D call uncertain. CDR1 and CDR2 from the germline V gene are MNHEY and SVGAGI. The CDR3 is made up of 10 amino acids. V gave up 10 bases and J gave up 9 bases, with 10 bases separating them. CDR3 sequence reads: CATTSGEQFF. CDR3 nucleotide sequence: TGTGCCACCACTTCCGGTGAGCAGTTCTTC.

On this clone itself: Mismatch with germline at one junction end may stem from a read error. Other DNA sequences in this sample translate to the same CDR3. The V gene is TRBV18, the J gene TRBJ1-2; D may be TRBD1 (5 bases). In germline, CDR1 is KGHSH, CDR2 LQKENI. The CDR3 sequence is 15 residues long. The CDR3 spells CASSPLLGAEYGYTF. DNA of the CDR3: TGCGCCAGCTCACCACTTCTAGGGGCTGAATATGGCTACACCTTC.

Worth noting for this clone: Germline is not matched at one junction end, which may reflect a read error. The rearrangement joins TRBV25-1 to TRBJ1-4; D is possibly TRBD1 (6 bases). Germline V gene sequence: CDR1 MGHDK, CDR2 SYGVNS. The CDR3 consists of 14 residues. The CDR3 DNA sequence: TGTGCCAGCAGTGAGGTTCGTGGACAGCCAAAACTGCTTTTT. Its translation is CASSEVRGQPKLLF.

The chain combines TRBV27 with TRBJ2-3; 9 positions agree with TRBD2. V lost 4 bases and J lost 6; bases outside the gene matches: 5. The CDR3 length is 14 residues. Germline V gene lookup returns CDR1 MNHEY and CDR2 SMNVEV (reference sequence). This CDR3 is CASSSLAGPDTQYF. In DNA, the CDR3 is TGTGCCAGCAGTTCCCTAGCGGGACCCGATACGCAGTATTTT.

This chain uses TRBV5-1 with TRBJ2-2, with TRBD2 matching over 12 bases. Unmatched junction bases numbered 6, after V lost 5 bases and J lost 4 bases. The CDR3 has 16 amino acids. Germline V gene sequence: CDR1 SGHRS, CDR2 YFSETQ. CDR3 DNA: TGCGCCAGCAGTGGACTAGCGGGACTTACCACCGGGGAGCTGTTTTTT. As protein: CASSGLAGLTTGELFF.

V gene TRBV19 combines with J gene TRBJ1-5, with D maybe TRBD1 (6 bases). Looked up from germline, CDR1 is LNHDA and CDR2 is SQIVND (reference sequence). The germline V and J ends were trimmed by 7 bases and 3 bases, with 10 bases remaining between them. The CDR3 totals 13 residues. The CDR3 DNA is TGTGCCAGTAAGGACAGAATCAATCAGCCCCAGCATTTT. This codes for CASKDRINQPQHF.

The gene calls are TRBV6-4 and TRBJ2-2; 13 nucleotides align to TRBD2. The CDR3 has 18 residues. Germline CDR1 is MRHNA and CDR2 is SNTAGT. V lost 4 bases and J lost 1; bases outside the gene matches: 6. The CDR3 DNA is TGTGCCAGCAGTGCCGAACTAGCGGGAGGGATGAACACCGGGGAGCTGTTTTTT. Its protein is CASSAELAGGMNTGELFF.

This chain links TRBV19 with TRBJ1-2; 10 bases align to TRBD1. The CDR3 extends over 15 amino acids. Germline CDR1 is LNHDA and CDR2 is SQIVND (reference sequence). After removal of 5 bases from V and 3 bases from J, the junction contained 6 bases not matched to a gene. The CDR3 sequence: CASSDATGGDYGYTF. CDR3 bases: TGTGCCAGTAGTGACGCGACAGGGGGCGACTATGGCTACACCTTC.

The chain is built from TRBV2 and TRBJ2-1; D is unclear. Trimming left V 2 bases short and J 4 bases short, with 6 bases between. This CDR3 contains 13 residues. Germline CDR1 reads SNHLY; CDR2 reads FYNNEI. For the CDR3, the DNA is TGTGCCAGCAGTGAACGCGTTTACAATGAGCAGTTCTTC. Amino acid sequence: CASSERVYNEQFF.

CDR3 bases: TGCGCCAGCATCACAGGGGATGGAAGCACCGGGGAGCTGTTTTTT. Translated, it gives CASITGDGSTGELFF. The chain combines TRBV23-1 with TRBJ2-2; TRBD1 agrees at 7 bases. TRBV23-1 carries the ORF label, with uncertain function. The CDR3 contains 15 residues. V lost 7 bases, J lost 4 bases, and 9 bases stayed unmatched.

The chain has TRBV18 and TRBJ2-3; 9 positions match TRBD2. J gave up 3 bases and V 0 bases, and 1 base lay outside the gene matches. Germline lookup yields CDR1 KGHSH and CDR2 LQKENI. The CDR3 sequence is 15 residues long. The CDR3 is CASSPPREGTDTQYF. CDR3 DNA: TGTGCCAGCTCACCACCGCGGGAGGGGACAGATACGCAGTATTTT.

The chain is built from TRBV2 and TRBJ2-3; the match to TRBD2 covers 7 bases. Germline loops: CDR1 SNHLY, CDR2 FYNNEI. The V segment lost 2 bases and the J segment 3 bases; nucleotides outside the gene matches: 5. The CDR3 totals 15 residues. In DNA form, the CDR3 reads TGTGCCAGCAGTGAAAACGGGGGGTCAACAGATACGCAGTATTTT. Encoded protein: CASSENGGSTDTQYF. Supplemented by reference TRBV2 and TRBJ2-3, the full variable domain reads EPEVTQTPSHQVTQMGQEVILRCVPISNHLYFYWYRQILGQKVEFLVSFYNNEISEKSEIFDDQFSVERPDGSNFTLKIRSTKLEDSAMYFCASSENGGSTDTQYFGPGTRLTVL.

The chain carries TRBV11-2 and TRBJ2-7, with D unclear. CDR1 is SGHAT, CDR2 FQNNGV, per germline. The CDR3 contains 13 residues. V gave up 5 bases and J gave up 12 bases, with 20 bases separating them. This CDR3 is CASSLQRTEAPYF. CDR3 sequence (DNA): TGTGCCAGCAGCCTCCAGCGAACCGAGGCACCGTACTTC.

The chain links TRBV7-3 to TRBJ1-6; D is perhaps TRBD1 (5 bases). V was pared by 4 bases and J by 7 bases, with 8 bases between. There are 13 residues in the CDR3. Germline V gene lookup returns CDR1 SGHTA and CDR2 FQGTGA. The CDR3: CASSWGTNSPLHF. The CDR3 nucleotides are TGTGCCAGCAGCTGGGGCACCAATTCACCCCTCCACTTT.

The V gene is TRBV19, the J gene TRBJ2-7; possibly TRBD2 for D (6 bases). The CDR3 length is 14 residues. The ends were cut back, 1 base at V and 0 bases at J, with 7 bases in the middle. The germline gives CDR1 LNHDA, CDR2 SQIVND (reference sequence). This chain's CDR3 is CASSIAGGSYEQYF. The CDR3 DNA is TGTGCCAGTAGTATAGCCGGGGGCTCCTACGAGCAGTACTTC.

The V and J genes are TRBV7-8 and TRBJ1-4; D might be TRBD1 (6 bases). Germline V gene sequence: CDR1 SGHVS, CDR2 FQNEAQ. Trimming shortened V by 4 bases and J by 0 bases, and 9 bases separated the two germline ends. The CDR3 loop spans 15 amino acids. CDR3 in amino acids: CASSSTGATNEKLFF. CDR3 nucleotide sequence: TGTGCCAGCAGCTCGACAGGTGCAACTAATGAAAAACTGTTTTTT.

The chain couples TRBV5-1 to TRBJ2-5; TRBD2 agrees at 10 bases. Germline CDR1 reads SGHRS; CDR2 reads YFSETQ. The junction had 3 bases not matched to a gene; V was cut back by 8 bases and J by 2 bases. CDR3 size: 13 residues. The CDR3 nucleotides read TGCGCCAGTGGTAGCGGGGGGCAAGAGACCCAGTACTTC. It encodes CASGSGGQETQYF.

The chain recombines TRBV28 with TRBJ2-7; 8 nucleotides agree with TRBD1. V was pared by 3 bases and J by 1 base, with 5 bases of the junction left unmatched. In germline, CDR1 is MDHEN, CDR2 SYDVKM. The CDR3 is made up of 15 amino acids. DNA for the CDR3: TGTGCCAGCAGTTTCACCGGGACAGGTTCCTACGAGCAGTACTTC. Residues: CASSFTGTGSYEQYF.

The chain employs TRBV7-9 and TRBJ1-1; D not certain. The length of the CDR3 is 15 residues. V dropped 5 bases and J dropped 1 base, with 14 bases sitting between them. CDR1 is SEHNR, CDR2 FQNEAQ, per germline (reference sequence). CDR3 loop: CASSNQGSANTEAFF. The CDR3 bases are TGTGCCAGCAGCAATCAAGGCAGCGCGAACACTGAAGCTTTCTTT.

The chain employs TRBV7-8 and TRBJ1-4; D is unresolved. This CDR3 contains 15 residues. Germline V gene lookup returns CDR1 SGHVS and CDR2 FQNEAQ. V was trimmed by 1 base and J by 7 bases, leaving 13 bases between them. The CDR3 sequence is CASSLGSPRGEKLFF. DNA for the CDR3: TGTGCCAGCAGCTTAGGGTCACCCCGAGGTGAAAAACTGTTTTTT.